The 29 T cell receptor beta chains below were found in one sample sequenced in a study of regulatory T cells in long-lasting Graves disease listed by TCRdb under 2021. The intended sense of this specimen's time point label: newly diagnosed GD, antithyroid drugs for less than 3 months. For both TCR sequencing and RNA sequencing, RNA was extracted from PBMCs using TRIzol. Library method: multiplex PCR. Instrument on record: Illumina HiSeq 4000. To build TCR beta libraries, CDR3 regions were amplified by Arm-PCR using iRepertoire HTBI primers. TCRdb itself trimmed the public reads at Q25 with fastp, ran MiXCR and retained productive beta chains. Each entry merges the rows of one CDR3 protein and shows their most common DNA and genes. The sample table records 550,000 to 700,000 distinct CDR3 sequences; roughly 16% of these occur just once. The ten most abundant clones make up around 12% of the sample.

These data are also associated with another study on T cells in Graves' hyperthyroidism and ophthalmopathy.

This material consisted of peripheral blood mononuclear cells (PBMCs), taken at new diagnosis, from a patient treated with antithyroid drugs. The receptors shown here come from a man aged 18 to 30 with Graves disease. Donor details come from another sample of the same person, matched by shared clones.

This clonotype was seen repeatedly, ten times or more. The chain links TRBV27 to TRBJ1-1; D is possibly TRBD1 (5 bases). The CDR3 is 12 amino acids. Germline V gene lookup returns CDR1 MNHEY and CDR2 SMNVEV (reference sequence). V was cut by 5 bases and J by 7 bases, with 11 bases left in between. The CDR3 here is CASSPWGGEAFF. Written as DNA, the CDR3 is TGTGCCAGCAGTCCCTGGGGGGGTGAAGCTTTCTTT.

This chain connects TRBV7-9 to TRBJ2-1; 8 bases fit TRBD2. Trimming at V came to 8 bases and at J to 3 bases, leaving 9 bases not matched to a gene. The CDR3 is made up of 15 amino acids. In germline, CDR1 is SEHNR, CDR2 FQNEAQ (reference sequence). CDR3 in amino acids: CASRVLAELYNEQFF. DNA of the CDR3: TGTGCCAGCCGCGTACTAGCGGAACTCTACAATGAGCAGTTCTTC.

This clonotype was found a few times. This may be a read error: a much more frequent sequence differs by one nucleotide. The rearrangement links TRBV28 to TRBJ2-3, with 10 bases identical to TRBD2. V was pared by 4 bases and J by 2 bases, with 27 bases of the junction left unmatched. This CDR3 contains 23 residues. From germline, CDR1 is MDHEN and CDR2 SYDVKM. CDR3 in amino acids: CASSSDTPRTSGGAAKDTDTQYF. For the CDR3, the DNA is TGTGCCAGCAGTTCCGACACACCCCGGACTAGCGGAGGGGCCGCAAAGGACACAGATACGCAGTATTTT.

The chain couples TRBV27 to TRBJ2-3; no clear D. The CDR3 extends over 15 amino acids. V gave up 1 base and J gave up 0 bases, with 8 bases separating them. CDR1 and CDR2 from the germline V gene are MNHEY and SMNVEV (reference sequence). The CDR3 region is CASSLWARSTDTQYF. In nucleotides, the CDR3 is TGTGCCAGCAGTTTATGGGCCAGGAGCACAGATACGCAGTATTTT.

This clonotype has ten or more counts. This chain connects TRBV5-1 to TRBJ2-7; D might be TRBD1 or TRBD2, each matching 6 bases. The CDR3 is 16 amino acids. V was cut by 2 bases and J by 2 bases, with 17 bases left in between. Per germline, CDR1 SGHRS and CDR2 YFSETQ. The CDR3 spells CASSFGGGAGPYEQYF. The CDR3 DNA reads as TGCGCCAGCAGCTTCGGGGGCGGGGCCGGCCCCTACGAGCAGTACTTC.

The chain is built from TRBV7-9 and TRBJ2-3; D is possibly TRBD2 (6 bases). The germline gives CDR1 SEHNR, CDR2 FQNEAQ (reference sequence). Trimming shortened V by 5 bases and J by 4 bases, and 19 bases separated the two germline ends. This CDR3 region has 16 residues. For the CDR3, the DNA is TGTGCCAGCAGCCTTCTCAGGAGGGGATACCCAGATACGCAGTATTTT. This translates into CASSLLRRGYPDTQYF.

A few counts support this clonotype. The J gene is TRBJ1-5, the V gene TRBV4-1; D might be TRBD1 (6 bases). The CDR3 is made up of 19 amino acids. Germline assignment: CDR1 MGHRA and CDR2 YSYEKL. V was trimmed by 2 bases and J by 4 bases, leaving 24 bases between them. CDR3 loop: CASSQLVPIPRGANQPQHF. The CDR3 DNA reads TGCGCCAGCAGCCAATTGGTTCCGATTCCGCGGGGGGCAAATCAGCCCCAGCATTTT.

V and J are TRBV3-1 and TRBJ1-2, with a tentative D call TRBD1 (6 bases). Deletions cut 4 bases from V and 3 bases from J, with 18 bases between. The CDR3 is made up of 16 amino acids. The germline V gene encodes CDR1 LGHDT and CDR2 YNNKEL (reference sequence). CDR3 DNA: TGTGCCAGCAGCCTACAAGAGGTTCGGGGGCACTATGGCTACACCTTC. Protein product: CASSLQEVRGHYGYTF.

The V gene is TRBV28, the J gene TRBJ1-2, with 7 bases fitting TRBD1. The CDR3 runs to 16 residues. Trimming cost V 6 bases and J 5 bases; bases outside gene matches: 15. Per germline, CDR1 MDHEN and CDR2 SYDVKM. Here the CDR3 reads CASSPTLGTDKYGYTF. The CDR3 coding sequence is TGTGCCAGCAGCCCGACCCTAGGGACAGACAAATATGGCTACACCTTC.

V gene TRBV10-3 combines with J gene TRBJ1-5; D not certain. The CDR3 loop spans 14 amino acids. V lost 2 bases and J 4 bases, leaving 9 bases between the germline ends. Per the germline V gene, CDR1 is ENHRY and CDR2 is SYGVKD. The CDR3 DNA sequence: TGTGCCATCAGTGAGGTTGGGGAAAATCAGCCCCAGCATTTT. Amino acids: CAISEVGENQPQHF.

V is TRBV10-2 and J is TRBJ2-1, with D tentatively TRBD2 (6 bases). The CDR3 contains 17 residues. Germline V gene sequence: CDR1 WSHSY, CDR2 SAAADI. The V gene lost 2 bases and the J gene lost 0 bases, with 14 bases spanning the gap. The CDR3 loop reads CASSEGGAGSSYNEQFF. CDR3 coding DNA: TGCGCCAGCAGTGAGGGCGGTGCGGGAAGCTCCTACAATGAGCAGTTCTTC.

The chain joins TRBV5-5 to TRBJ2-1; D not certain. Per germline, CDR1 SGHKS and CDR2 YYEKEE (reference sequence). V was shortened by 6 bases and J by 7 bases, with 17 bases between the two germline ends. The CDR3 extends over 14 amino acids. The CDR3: CASIAPAPKNEQFF. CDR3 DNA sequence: TGTGCCAGCATCGCCCCGGCTCCTAAAAATGAGCAGTTCTTC.

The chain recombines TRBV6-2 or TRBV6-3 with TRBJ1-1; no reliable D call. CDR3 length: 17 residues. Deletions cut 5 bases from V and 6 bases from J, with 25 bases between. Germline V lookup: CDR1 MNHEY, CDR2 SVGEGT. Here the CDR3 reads CASSDPSWGLLGAEAFF. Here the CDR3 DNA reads TGTGCCAGCAGTGACCCCTCCTGGGGTTTATTGGGAGCTGAAGCTTTCTTT.

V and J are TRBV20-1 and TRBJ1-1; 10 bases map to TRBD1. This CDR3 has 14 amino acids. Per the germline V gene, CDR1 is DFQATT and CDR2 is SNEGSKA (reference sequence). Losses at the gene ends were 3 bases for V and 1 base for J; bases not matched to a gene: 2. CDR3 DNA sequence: TGCAGTGCTAGTGGGGACAGGGGGAACACTGAAGCTTTCTTT. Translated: CSASGDRGNTEAFF.

CDR3 in amino acids: CASRPTRGGAADTQYF. CDR3 in DNA: TGTGCCAGCAGACCAACCCGGGGGGGGGCTGCAGATACGCAGTATTTT. This chain connects TRBV6-1 to TRBJ2-3, with TRBD2 matching over 8 bases. Per the germline V gene, CDR1 is MNHNS and CDR2 is SASEGT. The CDR3 has 16 residues. Losses at the gene ends were 6 bases for V and 4 bases for J; bases not matched to a gene: 12.

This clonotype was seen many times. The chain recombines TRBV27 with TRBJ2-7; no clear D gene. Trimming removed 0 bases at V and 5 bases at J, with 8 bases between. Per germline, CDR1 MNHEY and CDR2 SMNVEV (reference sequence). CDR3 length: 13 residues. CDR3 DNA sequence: TGTGCCAGCAGTTTATCGTTCACGGACGAGCAGTACTTC. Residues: CASSLSFTDEQYF.

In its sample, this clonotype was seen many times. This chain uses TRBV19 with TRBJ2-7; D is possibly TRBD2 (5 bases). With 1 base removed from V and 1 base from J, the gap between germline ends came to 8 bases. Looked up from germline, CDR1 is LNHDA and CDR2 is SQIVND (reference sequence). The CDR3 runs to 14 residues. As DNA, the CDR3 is TGTGCCAGTAGTATAGGTCCGGGATCCTACGAGCAGTACTTC. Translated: CASSIGPGSYEQYF.

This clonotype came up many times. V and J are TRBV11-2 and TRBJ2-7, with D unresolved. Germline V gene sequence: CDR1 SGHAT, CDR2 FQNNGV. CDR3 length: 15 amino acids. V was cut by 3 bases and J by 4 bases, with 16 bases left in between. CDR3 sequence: CASSFSQLPRYEQYF. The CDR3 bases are TGTGCCAGCAGCTTTAGCCAGTTGCCTAGATACGAGCAGTACTTC. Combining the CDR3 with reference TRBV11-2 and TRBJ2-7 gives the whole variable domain EAGVAQSPRYKIIEKRQSVAFWCNPISGHATLYWYQQILGQGPKLLIQFQNNGVVDDSQLPKDRFSAERLKGVDSTLKIQPAKLEDSAVYLCASSFSQLPRYEQYFGPGTRLTVT.

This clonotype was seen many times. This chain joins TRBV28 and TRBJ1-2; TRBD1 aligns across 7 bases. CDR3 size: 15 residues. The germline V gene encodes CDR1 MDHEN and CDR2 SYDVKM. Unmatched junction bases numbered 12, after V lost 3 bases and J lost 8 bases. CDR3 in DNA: TGTGCCAGCAGTTTCTCAGACAGGGACCGTTTGGGCTACACCTTC. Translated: CASSFSDRDRLGYTF.

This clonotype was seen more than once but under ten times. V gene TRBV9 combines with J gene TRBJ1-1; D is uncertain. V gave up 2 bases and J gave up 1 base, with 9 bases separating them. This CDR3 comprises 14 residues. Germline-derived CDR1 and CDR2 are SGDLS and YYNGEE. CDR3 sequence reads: CASSVSTQNTEAFF. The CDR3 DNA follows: TGTGCCAGCAGCGTCTCGACACAGAACACTGAAGCTTTCTTT.

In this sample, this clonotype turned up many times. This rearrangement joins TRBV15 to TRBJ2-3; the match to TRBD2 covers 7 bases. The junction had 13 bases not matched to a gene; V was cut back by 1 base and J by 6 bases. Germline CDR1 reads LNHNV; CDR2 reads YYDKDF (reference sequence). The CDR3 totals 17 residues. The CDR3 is CATSRVRGRVEGDTQYF. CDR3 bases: TGTGCCACCAGCAGAGTGAGAGGGAGGGTTGAGGGTGATACGCAGTATTTT.

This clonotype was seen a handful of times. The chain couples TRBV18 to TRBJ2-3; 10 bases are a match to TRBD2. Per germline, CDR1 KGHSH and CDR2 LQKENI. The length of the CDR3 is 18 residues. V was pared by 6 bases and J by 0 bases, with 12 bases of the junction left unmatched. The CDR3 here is CASSLAGEYLSSTDTQYF. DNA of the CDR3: TGTGCCAGCTCCCTAGCGGGAGAGTACCTGTCTAGCACAGATACGCAGTATTTT.

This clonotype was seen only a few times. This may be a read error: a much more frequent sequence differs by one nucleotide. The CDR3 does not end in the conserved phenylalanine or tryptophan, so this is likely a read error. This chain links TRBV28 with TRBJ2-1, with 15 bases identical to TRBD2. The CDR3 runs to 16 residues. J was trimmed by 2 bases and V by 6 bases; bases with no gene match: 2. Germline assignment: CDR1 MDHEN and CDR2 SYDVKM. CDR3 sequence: CASSRTSGRAYNEQFL. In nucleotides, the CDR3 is TGTGCCAGCAGCCGGACTAGCGGGAGGGCCTACAATGAGCAGTTCCTC.

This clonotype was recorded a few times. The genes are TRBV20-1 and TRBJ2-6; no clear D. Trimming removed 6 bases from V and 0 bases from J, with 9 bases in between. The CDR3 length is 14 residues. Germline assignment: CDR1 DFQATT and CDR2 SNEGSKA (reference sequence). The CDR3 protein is CSAVRGSGANVLTF. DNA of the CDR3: TGCAGTGCCGTGAGAGGCTCTGGGGCCAACGTCCTGACTTTC.

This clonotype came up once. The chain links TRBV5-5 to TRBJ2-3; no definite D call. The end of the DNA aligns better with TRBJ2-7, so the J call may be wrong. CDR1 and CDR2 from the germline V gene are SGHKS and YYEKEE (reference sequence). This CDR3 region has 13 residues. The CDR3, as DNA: TGTGCCAGCAGCTTATTAACAGCTTACGAGCAGTACTTC. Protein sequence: CASSLLTAYEQYF.

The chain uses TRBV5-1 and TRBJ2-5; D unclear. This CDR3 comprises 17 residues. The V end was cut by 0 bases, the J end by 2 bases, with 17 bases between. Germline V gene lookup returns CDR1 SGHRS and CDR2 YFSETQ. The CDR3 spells CASSLGLASTVQETQYF. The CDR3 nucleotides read TGCGCCAGCAGCTTGGGCCTCGCCTCAACCGTACAAGAGACCCAGTACTTC. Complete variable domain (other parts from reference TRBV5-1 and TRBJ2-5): KAGVTQTPRYLIKTRGQQVTLSCSPISGHRSVSWYQQTPGQGLQFLFEYFSETQRNKGNFPGRFSGRQFSNSRSEMNVSTLELGDSALYLCASSLGLASTVQETQYFGPGTRLLVL.

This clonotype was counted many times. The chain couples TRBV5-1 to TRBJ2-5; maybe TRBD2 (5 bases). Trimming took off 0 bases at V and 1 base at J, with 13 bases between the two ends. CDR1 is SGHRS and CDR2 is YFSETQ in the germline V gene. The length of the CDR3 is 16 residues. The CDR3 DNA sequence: TGCGCCAGCAGCTTGGAGTTCCGGGGAAGCCAAGAGACCCAGTACTTC. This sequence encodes CASSLEFRGSQETQYF.

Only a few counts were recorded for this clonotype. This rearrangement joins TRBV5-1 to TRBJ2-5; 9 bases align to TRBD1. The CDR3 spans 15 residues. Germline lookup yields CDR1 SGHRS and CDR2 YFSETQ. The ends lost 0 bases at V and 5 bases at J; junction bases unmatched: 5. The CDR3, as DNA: TGCGCCAGCAGCTTGGGGGACAGGGTTTTCGAGACCCAGTACTTC. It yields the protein CASSLGDRVFETQYF.

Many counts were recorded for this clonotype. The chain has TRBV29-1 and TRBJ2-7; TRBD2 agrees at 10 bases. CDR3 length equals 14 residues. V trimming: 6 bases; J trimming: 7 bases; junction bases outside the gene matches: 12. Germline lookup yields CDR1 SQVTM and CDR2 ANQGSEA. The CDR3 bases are TGCAGCGTGGCTAGCGGGAGCGGAGCGAAGGAGCAGTACTTC. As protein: CSVASGSGAKEQYF.